This T cell receptor beta chain was recorded in a study of shared clonotypes between healthy human individuals. Study at large: Per-donor plates numbered three CD4 naive, three CD4 memory, two CD8 naive and one CD8 memory.

Comments on this clone: Its antigen is unidentified.

Study results and caveats: Naive subsets generally had larger estimated richness than memory subsets. Some clonotypes were shared by all four sorted-subset donors, while others were not shared. The non-shared ones had lower generation probabilities than the shared ones.

The assay was immunoSEQ multiplex PCR, and TCRdb's table has in-frame clones only and misses some. The sample contains 2 million to 3 million clones, under 95% of which appear only once. V shed 2 bases and J shed 7 bases, with 9 bases lying between them. The CDR3 contains 12 residues. The V gene's germline CDR1 is SEHNR and CDR2 FQNEAQ (reference sequence). This sequence originates from a man aged 18 to 29 in good health. Some clones in this sample may be carry-over from other donors' samples. V and J are TRBV7-9 and TRBJ2-7; the D gene is possibly TRBD2 (5 bases). The specimen was naive CD4+ T cells from PBMCs. Indicated subset: CD45RA+ positively selected. CDR3 loop: CASSLYGEEQYF. In DNA form, the CDR3 reads TGTGCCAGCAGCTTATACGGGGAAGAGCAGTACTTC.